Sequencing of this TCR beta chain was carried out in a study of CD8 T cells in Susac syndrome. From germline, CDR1 is SEHNR and CDR2 FQNEAQ (reference sequence). V lost 5 bases, J lost 1 base, and 8 bases stayed unmatched. There are 16 residues in the CDR3. An amount of RNA that ranged from roughly 0.45 to 1 ug was reverse transcribed with random hexamers. TCRdb recomputed calls from the immunoSEQ multiplex PCR reads with MiXCR, one row per CDR3 protein. The sample comprises about 130,000 distinct CDR3 sequences, 90% to 95% of which are singletons, and roughly 0.091% rests with the top ten. The gene calls are TRBV7-9 and TRBJ1-1, with 9 bases matching TRBD1. Material for sequencing was CD4+ T cells from PBMCs. The clonotype originates from a human donor in good health. This chain's CDR3 is CASSLRPGQGNTEAFF. For the CDR3, the DNA is TGTGCCAGCAGCCTCCGGCCGGGACAGGGGAACACTGAAGCTTTCTTT.